One sample yielded the 24 T cell receptor beta chains listed below, sequenced in a study of shared clonotypes between healthy human individuals. Here immunoSEQ multiplex PCR was the method, and the copy in TCRdb shows in-frame clones only, minus some. The sample consists of hundreds of thousands of clones, around 74% of them appearing once. The specimen was memory CD4+ T cells sorted from blood. Subset described: CD45RA-negative fraction. Source of these receptors: a woman aged 25 to 39 in good health.

CDR3 DNA sequence: TGTGCCACCAGCCCGAAGGTTGGGCCCGGGGAGCTGTTTTTT. Its translation is CATSPKVGPGELFF. This sequence joins TRBV15 and TRBJ2-2; D gene unclear. V lost 5 bases and J lost 6, with 13 bases in between. The CDR3 consists of 14 residues. The germline CDR1 and CDR2 sequences are LNHNV and YYDKDF (reference sequence).

This clone showed up just a few times. The V gene is TRBV10-2, the J gene TRBJ2-7, with 8 bases identical to TRBD2. CDR1 is WSHSY and CDR2 is SAAADI in the germline V gene. This CDR3 comprises 14 residues. J lost 5 bases, V lost 6 bases, and 9 bases had no gene match. The CDR3 region has the DNA TGCGCCAGCAGACTTAGCGGGAACGTTCACGAGCAGTACTTC. It translates to CASRLSGNVHEQYF.

The CDR3 coding sequence is TGTGCCAGCAGTGAGCCCAGCTATGGCTACACCTTC. Translating gives CASSEPSYGYTF. The chain combines TRBV25-1 with TRBJ1-2; D gene unclear. Trimming took 3 bases from V and 4 from J, leaving 6 bases between them. Germline CDR1 is MGHDK and CDR2 is SYGVNS. The CDR3 runs to 12 residues.

The V gene is TRBV6-1, the J gene TRBJ1-5; tentative D call: TRBD1 (5 bases). Germline values: CDR1 MNHNS, CDR2 SASEGT. The CDR3 extends over 14 amino acids. V lost 4 bases to trimming and J lost 6 bases, with 13 bases between them. The chain's CDR3 is CASSGGTLGQPQHF. DNA of the CDR3: TGTGCCAGCAGTGGAGGGACCCTGGGTCAGCCCCAGCATTTT.

This chain joins TRBV20-1 and TRBJ1-2; 8 bases fit TRBD1. This CDR3 spans 11 amino acids. V lost 8 bases and J lost 7; bases outside the gene matches: 6. CDR1 DFQATT and CDR2 SNEGSKA come from the germline V gene (reference sequence). DNA of the CDR3: TGCAGTATCCAGGGGGCGGCTGGCTACACCTTC. It specifies CSIQGAAGYTF.

The chain has TRBV7-6 and TRBJ2-7; maybe TRBD1 (6 bases). Trimming left V 3 bases short and J 3 bases short, with 9 bases between. Germline values: CDR1 SGHVS, CDR2 FNYEAQ. The CDR3 loop spans 13 amino acids. Written as DNA, the CDR3 is TGTGCCAGCAGCTTCGGACAGCTCTACGAGCAGTACTTC. It yields the protein CASSFGQLYEQYF.

The chain uses TRBV11-3 and TRBJ1-2, with no clear D. With 1 base removed from V and 8 bases from J, the gap between germline ends came to 5 bases. CDR1 SGHNT and CDR2 YENEEA come from the germline V gene. This CDR3 is built from 11 residues. The CDR3 nucleotides read TGTGCCAGCAGCTTAGGTTACGGCTACACCTTC. Translating gives CASSLGYGYTF.

The V and J genes are TRBV5-1 and TRBJ2-1; the D gene is possibly TRBD1 (5 bases). CDR1 is SGHRS, CDR2 YFSETQ, per germline. The CDR3 loop spans 18 amino acids. Trimming cost V 0 bases and J 0 bases, with 16 bases left between them. CDR3 in amino acids: CASSLAGIRGYSYNEQFF. The CDR3 coding sequence is TGCGCCAGCAGCTTGGCCGGTATAAGGGGCTACTCCTACAATGAGCAGTTCTTC.

The chain has TRBV10-2 and TRBJ2-5; possibly TRBD2 for D (5 bases). Trimming removed 2 bases from V and 1 base from J, with 11 bases in between. This CDR3 has 15 amino acids. The germline V gene has CDR1 WSHSY and CDR2 SAAADI. CDR3 protein: CASSEPFGGQETQYF. CDR3 sequence (DNA): TGCGCCAGCAGTGAGCCCTTCGGAGGCCAAGAGACCCAGTACTTC.

The chain links TRBV7-9 to TRBJ1-2; 7 bases are shared with TRBD1. In germline, CDR1 is SEHNR, CDR2 FQNEAQ (reference sequence). Germline trimming cut 5 bases from V and 0 bases from J; bases unmatched to any gene: 6. CDR3 size: 15 residues. The CDR3 bases are TGTGCCAGCAGCCAGGGGGTACTCCCTAACTATGGCTACACCTTC. It specifies CASSQGVLPNYGYTF.

CDR3 amino acids: CASTGHVYGYTF. CDR3 DNA: TGTGCCAGCACAGGCCACGTCTATGGCTACACCTTC. The J gene is TRBJ1-2, the V gene TRBV9; D is uncertain. The germline gives CDR1 SGDLS, CDR2 YYNGEE. Trimming cost V 6 bases and J 4 bases, with 10 bases left between them. The CDR3 is made up of 12 amino acids. The full variable domain, completed using reference TRBV9 and TRBJ1-2, is DSGVTQTPKHLITATGQRVTLRCSPRSGDLSVYWYQQSLDQGLQFLIQYYNGEERAKGNILERFSAQQFPDLHSELNLSSLELGDSALYFCASTGHVYGYTFGSGTRLTVV.

The chain combines TRBV7-9 with TRBJ2-7; 7 positions match TRBD1. Germline V CDR1 and CDR2: SEHNR, FQNEAQ (reference sequence). V was pared by 1 base and J by 4 bases, with 10 bases of the junction left unmatched. This CDR3 spans 16 amino acids. The CDR3 region has the DNA TGTGCCAGCAGCTTAGGGGAGTCGACAGGGATTTACGAGCAGTACTTC. It specifies CASSLGESTGIYEQYF.

This chain links TRBV2 with TRBJ1-2; D is undetermined. V was shortened by 4 bases and J by 4 bases, with 13 bases between the two germline ends. This CDR3 spans 14 amino acids. Germline V CDR1 and CDR2: SNHLY, FYNNEI. The CDR3 region is CASSVRHPSYGYTF. The CDR3 coding sequence is TGTGCCAGCAGTGTTAGGCACCCCAGCTATGGCTACACCTTC.

This clone appeared a single time. The CDR3 loop is CASSTTDSGANVLTF. As DNA, the CDR3 is TGTGCCAGTAGTACGACAGACTCTGGGGCCAACGTCCTGACTTTC. V and J are TRBV19 and TRBJ2-6, with D tentatively TRBD1 (5 bases). V lost 4 bases and J 0 bases, leaving 7 bases between the germline ends. Germline CDR1 reads LNHDA; CDR2 reads SQIVND (reference sequence). The CDR3 has 15 residues.

The chain has TRBV5-1 and TRBJ1-4; no definite D call. This CDR3 has 14 residues. With 0 bases removed from V and 12 bases from J, the gap between germline ends came to 15 bases. The germline V gene has CDR1 SGHRS and CDR2 YFSETQ. This chain's CDR3 is CASSLVLGVSQLFF. CDR3 coding DNA: TGCGCCAGCAGCTTGGTATTGGGTGTTTCGCAACTGTTTTTT. The full variable domain, with the rest looked up from reference TRBV5-1 and TRBJ1-4, is KAGVTQTPRYLIKTRGQQVTLSCSPISGHRSVSWYQQTPGQGLQFLFEYFSETQRNKGNFPGRFSGRQFSNSRSEMNVSTLELGDSALYLCASSLVLGVSQLFFGSGTQLSVL.

V usage is TRBV5-4 and J usage is TRBJ1-1; D uncertain. Germline CDR1 is SGHNT and CDR2 is YYREEE (reference sequence). This CDR3 has 15 amino acids. The V and J ends lost 4 bases and 6 bases respectively, with 19 bases between them. The CDR3 reads CASSLGPPGRAEAFF. The CDR3 DNA reads as TGTGCCAGCAGCCTCGGACCCCCTGGGCGGGCTGAAGCTTTCTTT.

The chain has TRBV20-1 and TRBJ1-1; D is uncertain. V lost 4 bases and J lost 0, with 3 bases in between. Looked up from germline, CDR1 is DFQATT and CDR2 is SNEGSKA (reference sequence). The CDR3 runs to 11 residues. The DNA of the CDR3 is TGCAGTGCTAAAGTGAACACTGAAGCTTTCTTT. Protein: CSAKVNTEAFF.

The chain joins TRBV28 to TRBJ2-1, with D perhaps TRBD2 (5 bases). The germline CDR1 and CDR2 sequences are MDHEN and SYDVKM. The length of the CDR3 is 15 residues. V was pared by 3 bases and J by 1 base, with 10 bases between. CDR3 in DNA: TGTGCCAGCAGTTTCCGTGTAGCGTCCTACAATGAGCAGTTCTTC. Encoded protein: CASSFRVASYNEQFF.

The chain links TRBV10-1 to TRBJ2-2; 9 positions agree with TRBD2. Germline trimming cut 6 bases from V and 7 bases from J; bases unmatched to any gene: 3. From germline, CDR1 is WNHNN and CDR2 SYGVQD (reference sequence). The CDR3 totals 13 residues. CDR3 sequence reads: CASSQLAGGELFF. CDR3 nucleotide sequence: TGCGCCAGCAGCCAACTAGCGGGCGGGGAGCTGTTTTTT.

The V call is TRBV30, the J call TRBJ1-5, with 7 bases that match TRBD1. J gave up 0 bases and V 3 bases, and 8 bases lay outside the gene matches. There are 16 residues in the CDR3. Germline V gene data show CDR1 as GTSNPN and CDR2 as SVGIG (reference sequence). CDR3 loop: CAWSVKGAYSNQPQHF. CDR3 coding DNA: TGTGCCTGGAGCGTGAAGGGGGCATATAGCAATCAGCCCCAGCATTTT.

Only a few counts were recorded for this clone. The chain couples TRBV28 to TRBJ2-1; TRBD2 might be the D (5 bases). CDR3 size: 15 residues. CDR1 is MDHEN and CDR2 is SYDVKM in the germline V gene. V was shortened by 4 bases and J by 6 bases, with 16 bases between the two germline ends. CDR3 sequence (DNA): TGTGCCAGCAGTTCCGACTCCCCGGGGTCCAATGAGCAGTTCTTC. The encoded protein is CASSSDSPGSNEQFF.

V gene TRBV28 combines with J gene TRBJ1-5, with 7 bases identical to TRBD1. V lost 10 bases and J lost 6; bases outside the gene matches: 6. Germline values: CDR1 MDHEN, CDR2 SYDVKM. The CDR3 is 12 amino acids. The CDR3 loop reads CATQGGSQPQHF. The CDR3 DNA reads as TGTGCCACCCAGGGGGGGAGTCAGCCCCAGCATTTT.

J is TRBJ2-3 and V is TRBV7-6; D is uncertain. Germline CDR1 and CDR2: SGHVS and FNYEAQ. The CDR3 runs 14 residues. V was pared by 6 bases and J by 2 bases, with 12 bases between. Here the CDR3 reads CASRPTPATDTQYF. The CDR3 DNA reads TGTGCCAGCAGACCGACGCCAGCCACAGATACGCAGTATTTT.

The chain employs TRBV19 and TRBJ1-1; D is unresolved. V gave up 6 bases and J gave up 4 bases, with 12 bases separating them. This CDR3 comprises 13 residues. CDR1 and CDR2 (germline): LNHDA, SQIVND (reference sequence). CDR3 loop: CASRQAEGTEAFF. The DNA of the CDR3 is TGTGCCAGTAGGCAGGCGGAGGGCACTGAAGCTTTCTTT.